Each of the 26 T cell receptor beta chains below was sequenced from the same sample in a study of blood T cell repertoires in COVID-19. Only in-frame clones appear in the TCRdb table, and some are missing; sequencing was by immunoSEQ multiplex PCR. The table records about 360,000 clones, around 84% of them present only once. Sequencing was done on a sample of peripheral blood. These receptors were taken from a human donor in a cohort sampled during active COVID-19.

The chain combines TRBV19 with TRBJ1-5; 9 bases fit TRBD1. Germline V lookup: CDR1 LNHDA, CDR2 SQIVND (reference sequence). This CDR3 comprises 14 residues. V dropped 10 bases and J dropped 6; count of bases not matched to a gene: 10. CDR3 in amino acids: CATQPGTGRQPQHF. DNA for the CDR3: TGTGCCACCCAACCCGGGACAGGGCGTCAGCCCCAGCATTTT. The whole variable domain, remainder taken from reference TRBV19 and TRBJ1-5, is DGGITQSPKYLFRKEGQNVTLSCEQNLNHDAMYWYRQDPGQGLRLIYYSQIVNDFQKGDIAEGYSVSREKKESFPLTVTSAQKNPTAFYLCATQPGTGRQPQHFGDGTRLSIL.

The chain combines TRBV5-1 with TRBJ2-1, with D maybe TRBD2 (6 bases). Looked up from germline, CDR1 is SGHRS and CDR2 is YFSETQ. V lost 5 bases, J lost 6 bases, and 12 bases lay in between. The CDR3 sequence is 13 residues long. CDR3 sequence (DNA): TGCGCCAGCAGTTGGAGGGTAGGCAATGAGCAGTTCTTC. Protein sequence: CASSWRVGNEQFF. Variable domain in full (rest from reference TRBV5-1 and TRBJ2-1): KAGVTQTPRYLIKTRGQQVTLSCSPISGHRSVSWYQQTPGQGLQFLFEYFSETQRNKGNFPGRFSGRQFSNSRSEMNVSTLELGDSALYLCASSWRVGNEQFFGPGTRLTVL.

V is TRBV30 and J is TRBJ1-1; D is unresolved. V lost 2 bases and J 0 bases, leaving 25 bases between the germline ends. Germline CDR1 GTSNPN, CDR2 SVGIG (reference sequence). The CDR3 has 19 amino acids. The CDR3, as DNA: TGTGCCTGGAGTAGTCATCTGGTACAGATCAATTCAATGAACACTGAAGCTTTCTTT. Translated: CAWSSHLVQINSMNTEAFF.

This clone was seen only a few times. The CDR3 DNA follows: TGTGCCAGCAGCCCCGTAGCGGGACGGGAGCAGTACTTC. Amino acids: CASSPVAGREQYF. The rearrangement uses TRBV11-2 and TRBJ2-7, with TRBD2 identical over 8 bases. The CDR3 is 13 amino acids. The germline V gene has CDR1 SGHAT and CDR2 FQNNGV. The trim removed 5 bases at V and 7 bases at J, leaving 7 bases unmatched.

The V call is TRBV9, the J call TRBJ1-1, with unresolved D. Trimming cost V 5 bases and J 1 base, with 9 bases left between them. The CDR3 is 13 amino acids. Germline V gene lookup returns CDR1 SGDLS and CDR2 YYNGEE. CDR3 in amino acids: CASRRVTNTEAFF. The CDR3 DNA sequence: TGTGCCAGCAGACGAGTAACGAACACTGAAGCTTTCTTT.

The chain couples TRBV5-1 to TRBJ1-2; D gene unclear. Germline loops: CDR1 SGHRS, CDR2 YFSETQ. The CDR3 extends over 14 amino acids. Trimming removed 4 bases at V and 1 base at J, with 11 bases between. CDR3 nucleotide sequence: TGCGCCAGCAGCAGCGCGGGGTATAACTATGGCTACACCTTC. Protein product: CASSSAGYNYGYTF.

V usage is TRBV29-1 and J usage is TRBJ2-3, with 7 bases aligning to TRBD2. CDR3 length: 12 amino acids. The ends lost 4 bases at V and 8 bases at J; junction bases unmatched: 6. CDR1 and CDR2 from the germline V gene are SQVTM and ANQGSEA. In DNA, the CDR3 is TGCAGCGTTGTGGCGGGAGCGGGTACGCAGTATTTT. Its translation is CSVVAGAGTQYF.

The chain joins TRBV11-2 to TRBJ1-1, with D possibly matching TRBD1 (6 bases). This CDR3 is 13 amino acids long. Deletions cut 8 bases from V and 8 bases from J, with 18 bases between. Per germline, CDR1 SGHAT and CDR2 FQNNGV. Here the CDR3 DNA reads TGTGCCAGCTCAAGGGCCAGGGGCCCCGAAGCTTTCTTT. As protein: CASSRARGPEAFF.

The V and J genes are TRBV5-8 and TRBJ1-1; D unresolved. The germline V gene has CDR1 SGHTS and CDR2 YDEGEE. This CDR3 has 15 amino acids. The V gene lost 0 bases and the J gene lost 2 bases, with 11 bases spanning the gap. CDR3 amino acids: CASSLGVDSNTEAFF. CDR3 coding DNA: TGTGCCAGCAGCTTGGGAGTTGACTCAAACACTGAAGCTTTCTTT. Full variable domain (rest looked up from reference TRBV5-8 and TRBJ1-1): EAGVTQSPTHLIKTRGQQATLRCSPISGHTSVYWYQQALGLGLQFLLWYDEGEERNRGNFPPRFSGRQFPNYSSELNVNALELEDSALYLCASSLGVDSNTEAFFGQGTRLTVV.

The chain combines TRBV12-3 or TRBV12-4 with TRBJ1-1, with D uncertain. Trimming cost V 3 bases and J 1 base, with 6 bases left between them. The CDR3 loop spans 13 amino acids. The CDR3 loop reads CASSFGENTEAFF. CDR3 nucleotide sequence: TGTGCCAGCAGTTTCGGGGAGAACACTGAAGCTTTCTTT.

The rearrangement uses TRBV6-5 and TRBJ2-4, with 12 bases fitting TRBD1. V trimming: 4 bases; J trimming: 15 bases; junction bases outside the gene matches: 7. Looked up from germline, CDR1 is MNHEY and CDR2 is SVGAGI. This CDR3 contains 13 residues. As DNA, the CDR3 is TGTGCCAGCAGTTCGGGACAGGGGGCCCTGCGGTACTTC. Translating it yields CASSSGQGALRYF.

The chain employs TRBV2 and TRBJ1-5, with a tentative D call TRBD1 (6 bases). V lost 5 bases to trimming and J lost 5 bases, with 10 bases between them. This CDR3 region has 13 residues. Germline CDR1 reads SNHLY; CDR2 reads FYNNEI. The chain's CDR3 is CASSYRTDQPQHF. As DNA, the CDR3 is TGTGCCAGCAGTTATCGGACAGATCAGCCCCAGCATTTT. The variable domain in full, with the rest retrieved from reference TRBV2 and TRBJ1-5, is EPEVTQTPSHQVTQMGQEVILRCVPISNHLYFYWYRQILGQKVEFLVSFYNNEISEKSEIFDDQFSVERPDGSNFTLKIRSTKLEDSAMYFCASSYRTDQPQHFGDGTRLSIL.

V is TRBV5-4 and J is TRBJ1-1, with D perhaps TRBD1 (6 bases). The CDR3 covers 14 residues. V gave up 3 bases and J gave up 5 bases, with 14 bases separating them. Germline-derived CDR1 and CDR2 are SGHNT and YYREEE (reference sequence). CDR3 in amino acids: CASSSGRGNTEAFF. The CDR3, as DNA: TGTGCCAGCAGCTCCGGGAGGGGGAATACTGAAGCTTTCTTT.

The genes are TRBV19 and TRBJ1-5; TRBD1 matches 7 bases. The CDR3 sequence is 18 residues long. The junction had 17 bases not matched to a gene; V was cut back by 4 bases and J by 5 bases. Germline lookup yields CDR1 LNHDA and CDR2 SQIVND (reference sequence). CDR3: CASSSSDYYRGGDQPQHF. The CDR3 nucleotides read TGTGCCAGTAGTAGCTCCGACTATTACAGGGGAGGCGATCAGCCCCAGCATTTT.

The gene calls are TRBV28 and TRBJ2-2, with D maybe TRBD2 (5 bases). CDR1 is MDHEN, CDR2 SYDVKM, per germline. Deletions cut 8 bases from V and 6 bases from J, with 10 bases between. The CDR3 spans 12 residues. Here the CDR3 reads CASRGNAGELFF. CDR3 bases: TGTGCCAGCCGGGGAAACGCCGGGGAGCTGTTTTTT.

The chain combines TRBV24-1 with TRBJ2-7, with 9 positions matching TRBD2. Germline-derived CDR1 and CDR2 are KGHDR and SFDVKD. The CDR3 is 15 residues long. The V and J ends lost 6 bases and 2 bases, in that order; junction bases with no gene match: 7. In DNA form, the CDR3 reads TGTGCCACCAGTACCCCTAGCGGGAATGCCTACGAGCAGTACTTC. Its translation is CATSTPSGNAYEQYF.

The chain has TRBV6-5 and TRBJ2-3; weak D call: TRBD1 (5 bases). CDR3 size: 16 residues. V was shortened by 2 bases and J by 0 bases, with 12 bases between the two germline ends. In germline, CDR1 is MNHEY, CDR2 SVGAGI. CDR3 bases: TGTGCCAGCAGTTACACCCCGCAGGGTAGCACAGATACGCAGTATTTT. Residues: CASSYTPQGSTDTQYF.

Only one count was recorded for this clone. The chain joins TRBV15 to TRBJ2-5; tentatively, D is TRBD1 (6 bases). Germline V CDR1 and CDR2: LNHNV, YYDKDF (reference sequence). V was cut by 4 bases and J by 2 bases, with 14 bases left in between. The CDR3 has 15 amino acids. This CDR3 is CATSTRAQGQETQYF. CDR3 sequence (DNA): TGTGCCACCAGCACCAGGGCGCAGGGGCAAGAGACCCAGTACTTC.

The chain couples TRBV10-1 to TRBJ2-1; 7 bases match TRBD2. The CDR3 is 15 residues long. Looked up from germline, CDR1 is WNHNN and CDR2 is SYGVQD (reference sequence). With V trimmed by 0 bases and J by 2 bases, 1 base remained unmatched. In nucleotides, the CDR3 is TGCGCCAGCAGTGAGTCAGCGGGAACCTACAATGAGCAGTTCTTC. This translates into CASSESAGTYNEQFF.

The rearrangement joins TRBV6-2 or TRBV6-3 to TRBJ1-3; D uncertain. Germline V gene data show CDR1 as MNHEY and CDR2 as SVGEGT. V gave up 0 bases and J gave up 0 bases, with 12 bases separating them. CDR3 length equals 17 residues. CDR3 amino acids: CASSYSRGPSSGNTIYF. The CDR3 DNA reads TGTGCCAGCAGTTACTCGAGAGGCCCCAGCTCTGGAAACACCATATATTTT.

The gene calls are TRBV6-5 and TRBJ2-7, with 7 bases identical to TRBD1. V gave up 5 bases and J gave up 2 bases; unmatched junction bases: 9. Per the germline V gene, CDR1 is MNHEY and CDR2 is SVGAGI. The CDR3 has 15 residues. CDR3 region: CASSPVRDSAYEQYF. Here the CDR3 DNA reads TGTGCCAGCAGTCCCGTAAGGGACAGCGCCTACGAGCAGTACTTC.

This clone has a handful of counts. The genes are TRBV6-5 and TRBJ2-5; 8 nucleotides align to TRBD1. Looked up from germline, CDR1 is MNHEY and CDR2 is SVGAGI. The CDR3 has 13 residues. The junction had 4 bases not matched to a gene; V was cut back by 7 bases and J by 3 bases. CDR3: CASTTTGEETQYF. In nucleotides, the CDR3 is TGTGCCAGCACCACGACAGGGGAAGAGACCCAGTACTTC.

J is TRBJ2-3 and V is TRBV9, with a weak D call TRBD2 (5 bases). Trimming cost V 3 bases and J 3 bases, with 17 bases left between them. Germline V gene data show CDR1 as SGDLS and CDR2 as YYNGEE. This CDR3 has 16 residues. The CDR3 region has the DNA TGTGCCAGCAGCGCCGGGATCTCCCAGGCGACAGATACGCAGTATTTT. Its protein product is CASSAGISQATDTQYF. The full variable domain, with the rest looked up from reference TRBV9 and TRBJ2-3, is DSGVTQTPKHLITATGQRVTLRCSPRSGDLSVYWYQQSLDQGLQFLIQYYNGEERAKGNILERFSAQQFPDLHSELNLSSLELGDSALYFCASSAGISQATDTQYFGPGTRLTVL.

With respect to this clone: Other DNA sequences of this sample code for an identical CDR3. The V gene is TRBV3-1 (or the pseudogene TRBV3-2), the J gene TRBJ2-2; TRBD1 agrees at 7 bases. Germline V gene sequence: CDR1 LGHDT, CDR2 YNNKEL (reference sequence). The CDR3 is 16 residues long. With V trimmed by 1 base and J by 2 bases, 4 bases remained unmatched. The CDR3 region has the DNA TGTGCCAGCAGCCAAGTGAGGGGGCTCAACACCGGGGAGCTGTTTTTT. Translation: CASSQVRGLNTGELFF.

This chain joins TRBV3-1 (or the pseudogene TRBV3-2) and TRBJ2-7; tentatively, D is TRBD2 (6 bases). The CDR3 consists of 14 residues. Germline CDR1 reads LGHDT; CDR2 reads YNNKEL (reference sequence). V was trimmed by 2 bases and J by 6 bases, leaving 14 bases between them. In nucleotides, the CDR3 is TGTGCCAGCAGCCAATCCTTGACTAGTGTCGAGCAGTACTTC. Residues: CASSQSLTSVEQYF.

The gene calls are TRBV5-1 and TRBJ2-5; 9 bases line up with TRBD1. The CDR3 covers 15 residues. Losses at the gene ends were 3 bases for V and 4 bases for J; bases not matched to a gene: 7. CDR1 SGHRS and CDR2 YFSETQ come from the germline V gene. This CDR3 is CASSSQLGQGETQYF. The CDR3 nucleotides are TGCGCCAGCAGCTCACAACTGGGACAGGGAGAGACCCAGTACTTC. Filled out from reference TRBV5-1 and TRBJ2-5, the complete variable domain reads KAGVTQTPRYLIKTRGQQVTLSCSPISGHRSVSWYQQTPGQGLQFLFEYFSETQRNKGNFPGRFSGRQFSNSRSEMNVSTLELGDSALYLCASSSQLGQGETQYFGPGTRLLVL.